This T cell receptor (beta chain) was retrieved from a study of metastatic and nonmetastatic thyroid tumors. Study at large: It was across blood and tumor or nodule tissue from malignant and benign thyroid patients that repertoires were compared.

TCRdb re-called clones from the PCR reads using MiXCR. The sample lists about 43,000 clones, less than 3.5% occurring once. The entire patient cohort was treatment-naive prior to thyroid surgery. The germline gives CDR1 MNHNS, CDR2 SASEGT. The J segment lost 3 bases and the V segment lost 6 bases, leaving 10 bases of the junction unmatched. This CDR3 is built from 16 residues. The sequence was obtained from a female donor with papillary thyroid cancer or a benign thyroid nodule (not recorded which). Some clones in this sample may be carry-over from other donors' samples. V and J are TRBV6-1 and TRBJ2-7; 11 bases fit TRBD1. Material for sequencing was blood. Here the CDR3 DNA reads TGTGCCAGCAGAAGGACAGGGGGCGCGAAGCTCTACGAGCAGTACTTC. Translated, it gives CASRRTGGAKLYEQYF.